Listed here is a single T cell receptor (beta chain). The antigen is undetermined. This record belongs to a study of OX40 agonist ivuxolimab in advanced cancers. The overall study: Patients took ivuxolimab, an agonistic anti-OX40 (CD134) antibody. Study-level points and caveats: In the expanded peripheral T cells, antigen specificity was never determined.

Germline values: CDR1 MGHRA, CDR2 YSYEKL. V lost 3 bases, J lost 6 bases, and 7 bases stayed unmatched. This CDR3 spans 14 amino acids. The method was immunoSEQ multiplex PCR; TCRdb's version includes in-frame clones alone and lacks a portion of them. This table has about 70,000 clones, approximately 83% appearing once. Sampling times: baseline, cycle 4 day 1, cycle 7 day 1. The sequence derives from an adult with an advanced solid tumor such as melanoma, head and neck, liver or kidney cancer. Sequencing was performed on CD4+ or CD8+ T cells sorted from blood, taken in a trial of the OX40 agonist ivuxolimab. The V and J genes are TRBV4-1 and TRBJ1-1, with 7 bases aligning to TRBD1. CDR3: CASSQRVRGAEAFF. The CDR3 bases are TGCGCCAGCAGCCAGAGGGTCAGGGGGGCTGAAGCTTTCTTT.